Described below is a single TCR beta chain sequence and its context. In its sample, this clonotype was seen a few times. It lacks a known antigen. Base qualities are not at hand, and no much larger clone is one base apart. Library generation was performed with RT-PCR. Sequenced on a NextSeq 550. Through fastp at Q25 and MiXCR, TCRdb rebuilt clones from the public reads, retaining in-frame beta chains. Entries that share a CDR3 protein sequence are merged under the most common genes and DNA. Here the sample has 98,000 or so distinct CDR3 sequences; approximately 35% occur a single time. The ten largest clones capture around 30% of the sample. Including cysteine and phenylalanine, the CDR3 has 13 amino acids. The only DNA kept is the CDR3, 39 bases in frame from the first base. Relative to germline, V is 3 bases shorter and J is 2 bases shorter, with 7 bases between their ends. The CDR1 and CDR2 encoded by the germline V gene (reference sequence) are LGHDT and YNNKEL.

The sample belongs to a study of patients and donors after allogeneic stem cell transplantation (dated by TCRdb to the early 2020s). Sequenced: blood, either unsorted or a sorted T cell fraction (not recorded which). This receptor was obtained from a human donor who was either an allogeneic HSCT recipient or a stem cell or donor lymphocyte infusion donor (not recorded which). It is not recorded whose cells these are; they may come from a transplant donor. The sequence links TRBV3-1 to TRBJ1-2; the D gene lacks a confident call. The CDR3: CASSHPQNYGYTF. The DNA sequence is given as TGTGCCAGCAGCCACCCCCAGAACTATGGCTACACCTTC.